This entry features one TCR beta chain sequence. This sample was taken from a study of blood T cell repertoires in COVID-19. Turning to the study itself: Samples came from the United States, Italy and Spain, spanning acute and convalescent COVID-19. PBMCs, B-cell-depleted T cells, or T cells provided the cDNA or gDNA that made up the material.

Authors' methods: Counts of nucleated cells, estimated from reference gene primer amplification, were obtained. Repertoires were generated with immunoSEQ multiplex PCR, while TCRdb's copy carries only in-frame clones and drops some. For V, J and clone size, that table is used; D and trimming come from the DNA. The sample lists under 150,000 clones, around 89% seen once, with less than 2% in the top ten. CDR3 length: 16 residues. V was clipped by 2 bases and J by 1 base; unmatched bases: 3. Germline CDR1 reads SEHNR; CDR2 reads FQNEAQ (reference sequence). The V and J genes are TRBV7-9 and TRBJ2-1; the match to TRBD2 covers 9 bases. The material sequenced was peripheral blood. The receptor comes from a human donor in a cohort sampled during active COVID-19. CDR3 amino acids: CASSLSLAGSYNEQFF. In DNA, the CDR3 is TGTGCCAGCAGCTTATCCCTAGCGGGATCCTACAATGAGCAGTTCTTC.